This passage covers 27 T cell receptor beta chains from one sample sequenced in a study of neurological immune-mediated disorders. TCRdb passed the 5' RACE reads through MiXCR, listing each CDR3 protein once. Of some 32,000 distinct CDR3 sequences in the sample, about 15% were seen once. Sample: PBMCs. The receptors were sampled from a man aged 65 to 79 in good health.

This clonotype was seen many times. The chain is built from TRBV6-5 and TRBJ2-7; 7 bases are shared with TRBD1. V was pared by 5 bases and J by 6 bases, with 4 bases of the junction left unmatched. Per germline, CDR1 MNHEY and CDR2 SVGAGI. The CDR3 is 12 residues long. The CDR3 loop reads CASSQDRFEQYF. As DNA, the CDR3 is TGTGCCAGCAGTCAGGACAGGTTCGAGCAGTACTTC.

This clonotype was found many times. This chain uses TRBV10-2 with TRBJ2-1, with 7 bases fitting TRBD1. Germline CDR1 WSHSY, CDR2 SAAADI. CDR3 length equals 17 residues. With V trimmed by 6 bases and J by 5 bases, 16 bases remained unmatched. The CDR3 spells CASRYSEAQGSDNEQFF. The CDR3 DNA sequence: TGCGCCAGCAGATACAGCGAGGCACAGGGGTCGGACAATGAGCAGTTCTTC.

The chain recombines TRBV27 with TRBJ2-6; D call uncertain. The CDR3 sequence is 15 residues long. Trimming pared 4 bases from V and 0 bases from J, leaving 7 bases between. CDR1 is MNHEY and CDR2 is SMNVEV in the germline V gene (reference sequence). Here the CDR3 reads CASSSYYSGANVLTF. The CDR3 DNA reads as TGTGCCAGCAGTTCGTACTACTCTGGGGCCAACGTCCTGACTTTC.

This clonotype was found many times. The CDR3 loop reads CASSSNSYEQYF. In nucleotides, the CDR3 is TGTGCCAGCAGCTCCAATTCCTACGAGCAGTACTTC. The chain is built from TRBV7-6 and TRBJ2-7; the D is unclear. This CDR3 is built from 12 residues. V lost 4 bases and J lost 1, with 5 bases in between. CDR1 and CDR2 (germline): SGHVS, FNYEAQ.

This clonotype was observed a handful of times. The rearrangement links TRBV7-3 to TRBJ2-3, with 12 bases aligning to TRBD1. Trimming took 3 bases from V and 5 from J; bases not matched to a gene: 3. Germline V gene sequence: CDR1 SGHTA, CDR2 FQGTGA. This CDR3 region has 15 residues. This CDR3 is CASSLGQGAIDTQYF. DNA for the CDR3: TGTGCCAGCAGCTTGGGACAGGGGGCTATAGATACGCAGTATTTT.

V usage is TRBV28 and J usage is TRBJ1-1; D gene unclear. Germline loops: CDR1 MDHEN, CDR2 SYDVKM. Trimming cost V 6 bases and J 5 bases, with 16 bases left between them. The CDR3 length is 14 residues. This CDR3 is CASSLPHVGTEAFF. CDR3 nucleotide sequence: TGTGCCAGCAGCCTCCCTCATGTTGGGACTGAAGCTTTCTTT. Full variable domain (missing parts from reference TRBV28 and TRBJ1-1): DVKVTQSSRYLVKRTGEKVFLECVQDMDHENMFWYRQDPGLGLRLIYFSYDVKMKEKGDIPEGYSVSREKKERFSLILESASTNQTSMYLCASSLPHVGTEAFFGQGTRLTVV.

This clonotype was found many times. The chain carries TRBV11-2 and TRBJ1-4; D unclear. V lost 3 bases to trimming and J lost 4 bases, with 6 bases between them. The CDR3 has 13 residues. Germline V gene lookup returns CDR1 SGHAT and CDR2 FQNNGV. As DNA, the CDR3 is TGTGCCAGCAGCTTTAGTATTAATGAAAAACTGTTTTTT. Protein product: CASSFSINEKLFF.

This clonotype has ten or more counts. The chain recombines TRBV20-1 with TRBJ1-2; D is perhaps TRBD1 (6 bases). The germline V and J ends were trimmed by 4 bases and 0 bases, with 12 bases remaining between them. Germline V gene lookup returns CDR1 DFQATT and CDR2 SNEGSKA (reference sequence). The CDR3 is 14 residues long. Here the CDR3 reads CSAITGSTNYGYTF. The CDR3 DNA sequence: TGCAGTGCTATAACAGGGTCCACTAACTATGGCTACACCTTC.

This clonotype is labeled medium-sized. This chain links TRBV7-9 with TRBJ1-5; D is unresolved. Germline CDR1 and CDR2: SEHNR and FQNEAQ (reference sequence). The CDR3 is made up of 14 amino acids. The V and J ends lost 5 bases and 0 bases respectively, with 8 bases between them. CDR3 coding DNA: TGTGCCAGCAGCACCCGAGATAGCAATCAGCCCCAGCATTTT. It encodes CASSTRDSNQPQHF.

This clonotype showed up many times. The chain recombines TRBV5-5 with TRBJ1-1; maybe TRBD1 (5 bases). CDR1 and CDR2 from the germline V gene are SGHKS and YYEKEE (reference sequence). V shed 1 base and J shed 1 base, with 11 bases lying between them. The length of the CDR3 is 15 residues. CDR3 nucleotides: TGTGCCAGCAGCTTGCCACCCGACAGGAACACTGAAGCTTTCTTT. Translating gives CASSLPPDRNTEAFF.

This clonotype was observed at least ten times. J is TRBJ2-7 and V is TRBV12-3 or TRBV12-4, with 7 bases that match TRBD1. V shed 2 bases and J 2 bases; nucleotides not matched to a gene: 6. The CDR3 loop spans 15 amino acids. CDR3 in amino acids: CASSLKATGAYEQYF. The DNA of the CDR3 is TGTGCCAGCAGTTTAAAAGCTACAGGGGCCTACGAGCAGTACTTC.

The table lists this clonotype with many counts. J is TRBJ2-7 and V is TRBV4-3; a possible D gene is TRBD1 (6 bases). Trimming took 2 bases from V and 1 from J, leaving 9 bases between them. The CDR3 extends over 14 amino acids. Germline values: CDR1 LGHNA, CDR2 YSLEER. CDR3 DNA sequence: TGCGCCAGCAGCCAATCCAGGGGTTCCTACGAGCAGTACTTC. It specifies CASSQSRGSYEQYF.

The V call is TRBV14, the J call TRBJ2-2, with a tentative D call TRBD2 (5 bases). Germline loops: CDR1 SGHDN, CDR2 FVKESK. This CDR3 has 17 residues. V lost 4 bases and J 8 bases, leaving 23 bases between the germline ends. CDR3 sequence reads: CASSLYPDSHIGGELFF. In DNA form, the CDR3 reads TGTGCCAGCAGCCTATACCCGGACTCCCACATTGGGGGGGAGCTGTTTTTT.

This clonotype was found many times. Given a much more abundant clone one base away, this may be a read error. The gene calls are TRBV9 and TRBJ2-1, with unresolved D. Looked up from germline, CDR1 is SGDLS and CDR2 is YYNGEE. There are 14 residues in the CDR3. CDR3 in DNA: TGTGTCAGCAGTCCGGCGGTGTCCTACAATGAGCAGTTCTTC. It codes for CVSSPAVSYNEQFF.

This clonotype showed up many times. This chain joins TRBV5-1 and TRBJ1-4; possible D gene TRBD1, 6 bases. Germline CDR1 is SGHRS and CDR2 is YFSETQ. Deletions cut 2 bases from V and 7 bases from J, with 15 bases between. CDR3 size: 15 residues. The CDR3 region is CASSLVDSRAEKLFF. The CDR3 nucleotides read TGCGCCAGCAGCTTAGTGGACAGTAGGGCTGAAAAACTGTTTTTT.

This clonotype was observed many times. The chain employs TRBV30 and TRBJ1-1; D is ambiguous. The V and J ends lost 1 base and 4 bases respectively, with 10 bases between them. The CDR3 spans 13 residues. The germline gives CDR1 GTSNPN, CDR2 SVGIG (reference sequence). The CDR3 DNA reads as TGTGCCTGGAGTGAAAATCCCGCCACTGAAGCTTTCTTT. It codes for CAWSENPATEAFF.

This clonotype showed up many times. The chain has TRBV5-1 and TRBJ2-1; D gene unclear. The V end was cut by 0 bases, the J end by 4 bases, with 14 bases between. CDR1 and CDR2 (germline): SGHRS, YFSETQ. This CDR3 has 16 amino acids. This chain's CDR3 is CASSLAPTGIYNEQFF. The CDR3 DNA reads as TGCGCCAGCAGCTTGGCCCCGACTGGGATTTACAATGAGCAGTTCTTC.

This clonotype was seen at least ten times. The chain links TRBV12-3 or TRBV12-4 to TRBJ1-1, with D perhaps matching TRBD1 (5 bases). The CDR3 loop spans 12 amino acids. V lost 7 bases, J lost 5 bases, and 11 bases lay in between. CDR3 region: CASNLQGTEAFF. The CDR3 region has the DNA TGTGCCAGCAACCTTCAGGGTACTGAAGCTTTCTTT.

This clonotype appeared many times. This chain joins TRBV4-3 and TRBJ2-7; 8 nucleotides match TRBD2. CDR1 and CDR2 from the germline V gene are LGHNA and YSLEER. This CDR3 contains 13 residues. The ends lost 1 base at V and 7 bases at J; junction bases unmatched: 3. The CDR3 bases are TGCGCCAGCAGCCAAGCGGGGGGGCGGGAGCAGTACTTC. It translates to CASSQAGGREQYF.

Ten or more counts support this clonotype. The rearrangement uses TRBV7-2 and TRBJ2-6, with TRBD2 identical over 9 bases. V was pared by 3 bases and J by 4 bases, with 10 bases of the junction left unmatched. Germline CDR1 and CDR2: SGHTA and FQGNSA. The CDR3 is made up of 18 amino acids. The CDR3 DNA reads TGTGCCAGCAGCTTGGGCGGTAGGCGGGGGGGCGGGGCCAACGTCCTGACTTTC. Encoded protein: CASSLGGRRGGGANVLTF.

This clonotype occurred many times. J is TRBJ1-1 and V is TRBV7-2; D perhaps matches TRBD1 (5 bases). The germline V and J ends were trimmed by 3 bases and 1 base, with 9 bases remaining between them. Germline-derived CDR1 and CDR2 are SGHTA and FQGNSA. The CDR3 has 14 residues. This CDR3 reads CASSFSGGNTEAFF. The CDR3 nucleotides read TGTGCCAGCAGCTTCTCCGGGGGGAACACTGAAGCTTTCTTT.

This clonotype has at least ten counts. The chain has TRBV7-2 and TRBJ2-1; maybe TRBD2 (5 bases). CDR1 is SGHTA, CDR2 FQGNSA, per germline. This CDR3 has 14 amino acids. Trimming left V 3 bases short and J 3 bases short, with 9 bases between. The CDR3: CASSFQGGYNEQFF. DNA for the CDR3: TGTGCCAGCAGCTTTCAAGGAGGCTACAATGAGCAGTTCTTC.

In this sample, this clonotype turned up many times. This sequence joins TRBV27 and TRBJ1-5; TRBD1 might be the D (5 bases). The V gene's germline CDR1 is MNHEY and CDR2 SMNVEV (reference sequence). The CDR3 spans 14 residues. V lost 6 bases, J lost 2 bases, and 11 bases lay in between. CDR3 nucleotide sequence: TGTGCCAGCAGGACGGGACGGGGCAATCAGCCCCAGCATTTT. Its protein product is CASRTGRGNQPQHF.

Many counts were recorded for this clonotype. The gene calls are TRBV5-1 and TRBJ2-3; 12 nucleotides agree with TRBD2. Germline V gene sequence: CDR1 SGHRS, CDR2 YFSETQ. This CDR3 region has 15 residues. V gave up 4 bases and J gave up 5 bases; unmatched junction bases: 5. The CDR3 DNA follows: TGCGCCAGCAGCGTACTAGCGGGGGGAAGAGATACGCAGTATTTT. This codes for CASSVLAGGRDTQYF.

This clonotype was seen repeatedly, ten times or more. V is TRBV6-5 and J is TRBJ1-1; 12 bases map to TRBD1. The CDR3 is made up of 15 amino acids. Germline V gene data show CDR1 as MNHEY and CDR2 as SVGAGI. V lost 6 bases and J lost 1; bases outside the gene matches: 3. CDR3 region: CASRGQGAGNTEAFF. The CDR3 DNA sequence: TGTGCCAGCAGGGGACAGGGGGCTGGGAACACTGAAGCTTTCTTT.

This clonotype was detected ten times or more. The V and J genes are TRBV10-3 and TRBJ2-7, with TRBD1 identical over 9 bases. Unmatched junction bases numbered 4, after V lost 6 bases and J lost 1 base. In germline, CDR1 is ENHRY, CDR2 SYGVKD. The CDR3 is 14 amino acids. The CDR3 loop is CAIRRQGGSYEQYF. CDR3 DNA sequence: TGTGCCATCAGGAGACAGGGGGGTTCCTACGAGCAGTACTTC.

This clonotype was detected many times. Here the CDR3 reads CASSFIRDGAFF. The CDR3 DNA follows: TGTGCCAGCAGCTTTATTCGGGATGGAGCTTTCTTT. V gene TRBV5-5 combines with J gene TRBJ1-1; D is unclear. The germline V gene encodes CDR1 SGHKS and CDR2 YYEKEE (reference sequence). The CDR3 contains 12 residues. V was pared by 2 bases and J by 10 bases, with 12 bases between.